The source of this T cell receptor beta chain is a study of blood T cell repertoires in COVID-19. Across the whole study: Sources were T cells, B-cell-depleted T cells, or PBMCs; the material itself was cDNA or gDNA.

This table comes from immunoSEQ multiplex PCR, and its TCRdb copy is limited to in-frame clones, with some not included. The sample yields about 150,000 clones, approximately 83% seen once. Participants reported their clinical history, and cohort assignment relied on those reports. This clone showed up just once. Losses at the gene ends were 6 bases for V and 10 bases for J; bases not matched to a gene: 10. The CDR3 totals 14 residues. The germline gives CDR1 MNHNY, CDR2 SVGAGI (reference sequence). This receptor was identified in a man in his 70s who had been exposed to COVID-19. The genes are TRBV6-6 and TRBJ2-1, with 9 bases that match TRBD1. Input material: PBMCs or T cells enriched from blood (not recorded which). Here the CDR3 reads CASSTRQGVYEQFF. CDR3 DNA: TGTGCCAGCAGCACAAGACAGGGGGTTTACGAGCAGTTCTTC.